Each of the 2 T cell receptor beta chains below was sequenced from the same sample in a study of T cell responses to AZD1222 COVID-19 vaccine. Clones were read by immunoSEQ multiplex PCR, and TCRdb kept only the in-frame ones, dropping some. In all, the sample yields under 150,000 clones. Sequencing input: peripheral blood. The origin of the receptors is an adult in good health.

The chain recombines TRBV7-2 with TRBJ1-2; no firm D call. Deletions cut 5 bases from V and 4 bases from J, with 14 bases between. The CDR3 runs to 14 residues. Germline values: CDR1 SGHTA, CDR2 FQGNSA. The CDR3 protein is CASSHAPPSYGYTF. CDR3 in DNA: TGTGCCAGCAGCCATGCTCCGCCTAGCTATGGCTACACCTTC.

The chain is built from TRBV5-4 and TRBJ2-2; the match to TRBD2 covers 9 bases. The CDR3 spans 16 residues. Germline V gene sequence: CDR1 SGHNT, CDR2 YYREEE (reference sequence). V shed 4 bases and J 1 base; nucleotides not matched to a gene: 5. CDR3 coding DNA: TGTGCCAGCAGCCCGAGACTAGCGGTGAACACCGGGGAGCTGTTTTTT. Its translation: CASSPRLAVNTGELFF.